This T cell receptor beta chain was recorded in a study of PD-1 blockade in classical Hodgkin lymphoma. Relapse after autologous stem cell transplantation occurred in every patient, and brentuximab vedotin exposure varied. Germline CDR1 is SGDLS and CDR2 is YYNGEE. After removal of 3 bases from V and 10 bases from J, the junction contained 10 bases not matched to a gene. This CDR3 has 15 amino acids. The repertoire was sequenced with immunoSEQ multiplex PCR; TCRdb's copy has only in-frame clones and lacks some. The sample holds approximately 79,000 clones, 85% to 95% seen once. Sequenced material: peripheral blood mononuclear cells (PBMCs), taken before the second cycle of nivolumab. The TCR comes from a human donor with classical Hodgkin lymphoma. The chain uses TRBV9 and TRBJ2-1; TRBD2 aligns across 10 bases. CDR3 region: CASSASGLAGAEQFF. The CDR3 DNA is TGTGCCAGCAGCGCCTCCGGGCTAGCGGGAGCCGAGCAGTTCTTC.